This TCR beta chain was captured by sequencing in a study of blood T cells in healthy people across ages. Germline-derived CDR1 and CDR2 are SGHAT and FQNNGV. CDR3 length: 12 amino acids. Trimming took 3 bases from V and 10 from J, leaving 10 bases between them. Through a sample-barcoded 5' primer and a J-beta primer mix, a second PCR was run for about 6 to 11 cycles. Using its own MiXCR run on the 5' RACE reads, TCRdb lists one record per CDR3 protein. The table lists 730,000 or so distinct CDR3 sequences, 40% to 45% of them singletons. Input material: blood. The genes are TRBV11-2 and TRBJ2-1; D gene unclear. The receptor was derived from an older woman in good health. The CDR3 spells CASSFHRSEQFF. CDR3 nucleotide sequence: TGTGCCAGCAGCTTCCACAGATCCGAGCAGTTCTTC.